Each of the 30 T cell receptor beta chains below was sequenced from the same sample in a study of T-cell reconstitution after alpha-beta-depleted transplantation in children. Unique molecular identifiers tagged the TCRbeta library. TCRdb reprocessed the PCR reads with MiXCR, giving one entry per CDR3 protein. The data contain about 1,000,000 distinct CDR3 sequences, about 29% of them singletons. This material consisted of PBMCs, mostly from graft donor cells, taken 360 days after TCRalphabeta/CD19-depleted stem cell transplant. The receptors originated from a boy in the first two years of life who had a stem cell transplant for SCID, so the T cells may come from the graft donor.

This clonotype was seen a few times. The rearrangement links TRBV7-6 to TRBJ2-1; 9 bases agree with TRBD2. The CDR3 runs 17 residues. Germline-derived CDR1 and CDR2 are SGHVS and FNYEAQ. J gave up 2 bases and V 5 bases, and 10 bases lay outside the gene matches. The CDR3 reads CASSQRSGSPAYNEQFF. The CDR3 DNA reads as TGTGCCAGCAGCCAACGTAGCGGGAGCCCTGCCTACAATGAGCAGTTCTTC.

The table lists this clonotype with a few counts. The rearrangement joins TRBV12-3 or TRBV12-4 to TRBJ2-7; tentative D call: TRBD2 (5 bases). V was clipped by 10 bases and J by 2 bases, with 18 bases between them. This CDR3 contains 14 residues. CDR3 DNA sequence: TGTGCCACCGCCTCGGGGAGAACGGCCTACGAGCAGTACTTC. It codes for CATASGRTAYEQYF.

This clonotype has just a few counts. This chain connects TRBV9 to TRBJ2-1; D gene uncertain. The germline CDR1 and CDR2 sequences are SGDLS and YYNGEE. The CDR3 is 13 residues long. V was cut by 4 bases and J by 10 bases, with 15 bases left in between. The CDR3 DNA reads as TGTGCCAGCAGCCCCTTTTACCCCGGGGAGCAGTTCTTC. Translated, it gives CASSPFYPGEQFF. Using reference TRBV9 and TRBJ2-1 for the parts outside the CDR3, the full variable domain is DSGVTQTPKHLITATGQRVTLRCSPRSGDLSVYWYQQSLDQGLQFLIQYYNGEERAKGNILERFSAQQFPDLHSELNLSSLELGDSALYFCASSPFYPGEQFFGPGTRLTVL.

This clonotype was seen just once. The genes are TRBV2 and TRBJ2-3; perhaps TRBD2 as D (6 bases). The CDR3 consists of 14 residues. Germline V gene data show CDR1 as SNHLY and CDR2 as FYNNEI. The V and J ends lost 5 bases and 2 bases respectively, with 11 bases between them. This CDR3 reads CASSSGDFTDTQYF. The CDR3 nucleotides read TGTGCCAGCAGTTCGGGGGACTTCACAGATACGCAGTATTTT.

There are a few counts of this clonotype. The rearrangement uses TRBV6-2 or TRBV6-3 and TRBJ1-2, with D uncertain. The germline V gene encodes CDR1 MNHEY and CDR2 SVGEGT. The CDR3 length is 15 residues. Trimming stripped 7 bases from V and 2 bases from J, with 17 bases between. CDR3 DNA sequence: TGTGCCAGCATGCGACCAACAGCTTTAAACTATGGCTACACCTTC. It specifies CASMRPTALNYGYTF.

This clonotype was picked up a small number of times. The V call is TRBV12-3 or TRBV12-4, the J call TRBJ2-1; no clear D gene. Trimming took 4 bases from V and 3 from J, leaving 13 bases between them. The CDR3 sequence is 15 residues long. The CDR3 region is CASSSPPTVYNEQFF. CDR3 DNA sequence: TGTGCCAGCAGTTCACCTCCGACTGTCTACAATGAGCAGTTCTTC.

This clonotype was seen a few times. The J gene is TRBJ2-1, the V gene TRBV5-1; 8 bases are shared with TRBD1. This CDR3 has 16 amino acids. The V gene's germline CDR1 is SGHRS and CDR2 YFSETQ. With 1 base clipped from V and 4 bases from J, the junction kept 7 bases outside the gene matches. DNA of the CDR3: TGCGCCAGCAGCTTGTTAGGGGACAGGACTTACAATGAGCAGTTCTTC. Amino acid sequence: CASSLLGDRTYNEQFF.

This clonotype was recorded many times. The chain carries TRBV6-5 and TRBJ2-3; the D is unclear. Germline V CDR1 and CDR2: MNHEY, SVGAGI. This CDR3 has 18 amino acids. Trimming shortened V by 0 bases and J by 1 base, and 17 bases separated the two germline ends. The CDR3 nucleotides read TGTGCCAGCAGTTACTCGTTTCAAGGTCTCCCGGGCACAGATACGCAGTATTTT. It codes for CASSYSFQGLPGTDTQYF.

The chain couples TRBV9 to TRBJ1-3; D might be TRBD1 (6 bases). CDR3 length: 16 amino acids. CDR1 and CDR2 from the germline V gene are SGDLS and YYNGEE. V lost 3 bases and J 1 base, leaving 14 bases between the germline ends. CDR3 residues: CASSDDTGYSGNTIYF. The CDR3 DNA is TGTGCCAGCAGCGATGATACAGGGTATTCTGGAAACACCATATATTTT.

This clonotype was seen at least ten times. This sequence joins TRBV29-1 and TRBJ2-5, with D unclear. The germline V gene encodes CDR1 SQVTM and CDR2 ANQGSEA. V lost 3 bases and J lost 4, with 15 bases in between. The CDR3 sequence is 14 residues long. The DNA for the CDR3 is TGCAGCGTTGAGGCTAGTTACTCCTTAGAGACCCAGTACTTC. It translates to CSVEASYSLETQYF. Looking up the rest from reference TRBV29-1 and TRBJ2-5 gives the full variable domain: SAVISQKPSRDICQRGTSLTIQCQVDSQVTMMFWYRQQPGQSLTLIATANQGSEATYESGFVIDKFPISRPNLTFSTLTVSNMSPEDSSIYLCSVEASYSLETQYFGPGTRLLVL.

This clonotype was observed at least ten times. The V call is TRBV20-1, the J call TRBJ2-5; 10 bases map to TRBD2. J was trimmed by 1 base and V by 5 bases; bases with no gene match: 10. The germline gives CDR1 DFQATT, CDR2 SNEGSKA (reference sequence). The CDR3 loop spans 16 amino acids. The DNA of the CDR3 is TGCAGTGCTTTCAGCGGGGGGGGGATGTTCCAAGAGACCCAGTACTTC. It codes for CSAFSGGGMFQETQYF.

In its sample, this clonotype was seen a few times. The CDR3 spells CASSETINNEQFF. The CDR3 DNA is TGTGCCAGCAGCGAAACGATAAACAATGAGCAGTTCTTC. The V and J genes are TRBV3-1 and TRBJ2-1; D is uncertain. Germline V lookup: CDR1 LGHDT, CDR2 YNNKEL (reference sequence). The CDR3 consists of 13 residues. V was trimmed by 5 bases and J by 5 bases, leaving 10 bases between them.

This clonotype was seen only a few times. The chain uses TRBV18 and TRBJ2-5; D ambiguous. Trimming took 6 bases from V and 1 from J, leaving 9 bases between them. This CDR3 spans 13 amino acids. Germline-derived CDR1 and CDR2 are KGHSH and LQKENI. In DNA form, the CDR3 reads TGTGCCAGCTCCGGAGTTCCCCAAGAGACCCAGTACTTC. It specifies CASSGVPQETQYF.

This clonotype was seen a handful of times. The V call is TRBV7-6, the J call TRBJ1-4; D unclear. Germline CDR1 SGHVS, CDR2 FNYEAQ. The CDR3 consists of 14 residues. V was clipped by 4 bases and J by 10 bases, with 16 bases between them. DNA for the CDR3: TGTGCCAGCAGCTACGGGAACGTCGAGGGAAAACTGTTTTTT. Amino acids: CASSYGNVEGKLFF.

This clonotype showed up just a few times. The chain has TRBV12-3 or TRBV12-4 and TRBJ2-5; TRBD1 or TRBD2 may be the D gene (5 bases each). There are 14 residues in the CDR3. Trimming pared 7 bases from V and 2 bases from J, leaving 14 bases between. This chain's CDR3 is CASTPSGGQETQYF. DNA for the CDR3: TGTGCCAGCACCCCGAGTGGGGGTCAAGAGACCCAGTACTTC.

In this sample, this clonotype turned up a few times. The CDR3 nucleotides are TGTGCCAGCAGTTTCACTAGCGTGACAGATACGCAGTATTTT. It specifies CASSFTSVTDTQYF. The J gene is TRBJ2-3, the V gene TRBV12-3 or TRBV12-4, with 7 bases fitting TRBD2. This CDR3 spans 14 amino acids. The V and J ends lost 3 bases and 3 bases, in that order; junction bases with no gene match: 3.

The chain is built from TRBV5-5 and TRBJ1-2, with a possible D match to TRBD1 (5 bases). This CDR3 has 16 amino acids. V lost 0 bases and J 3 bases, leaving 15 bases between the germline ends. Germline assignment: CDR1 SGHKS and CDR2 YYEKEE (reference sequence). CDR3 amino acids: CASSLGAPGIDYGYTF. CDR3 in DNA: TGTGCCAGCAGCTTGGGGGCCCCAGGGATAGACTATGGCTACACCTTC.

The V and J genes are TRBV28 and TRBJ1-2; no clear D. Per the germline V gene, CDR1 is MDHEN and CDR2 is SYDVKM. The ends were cut back, 5 bases at V and 3 bases at J, with 10 bases in the middle. CDR3 length equals 13 residues. The CDR3 reads CASSREVYYGYTF. For the CDR3, the DNA is TGTGCCAGCAGTAGGGAAGTGTACTATGGCTACACCTTC.

The V call is TRBV14, the J call TRBJ2-3, with D tentatively TRBD1 or TRBD2 (5 bases each). Germline V CDR1 and CDR2: SGHDN, FVKESK. The CDR3 is 15 residues long. Trimming stripped 1 base from V and 4 bases from J, with 12 bases between. The chain's CDR3 is CASSQGGKGADTQYF. The CDR3 nucleotides read TGTGCCAGCAGCCAAGGGGGCAAGGGAGCAGATACGCAGTATTTT.

The rearrangement uses TRBV27 and TRBJ1-2; 7 bases are a match to TRBD1. The V gene end was trimmed by 5 bases and the J gene end by 3 bases; junction bases not matched to a gene: 12. In germline, CDR1 is MNHEY, CDR2 SMNVEV (reference sequence). The CDR3 is made up of 16 amino acids. The CDR3 coding sequence is TGTGCCAGCAGTAAACTCAACAGGGGCATCGACTATGGCTACACCTTC. Encoded protein: CASSKLNRGIDYGYTF.

This clonotype was detected a few times. The chain uses TRBV7-3 and TRBJ2-3; 12 positions agree with TRBD1. V lost 3 bases and J lost 6; bases outside the gene matches: 7. This CDR3 region has 16 residues. Germline CDR1 SGHTA, CDR2 FQGTGA. CDR3 sequence: CASSFTGTGGGDTQYF. The CDR3 DNA sequence: TGTGCCAGCAGCTTTACCGGGACAGGGGGCGGGGATACGCAGTATTTT.

J is TRBJ2-3 and V is TRBV2; 10 bases fit TRBD1. Germline V gene sequence: CDR1 SNHLY, CDR2 FYNNEI. The CDR3 totals 15 residues. Trimming at V came to 6 bases and at J to 4 bases, leaving 7 bases not matched to a gene. CDR3 DNA: TGTGCCAGCAGGTGGACAGGGGGGTCCTCAGATACGCAGTATTTT. Its translation is CASRWTGGSSDTQYF.

In DNA, the CDR3 is TGTGCCACCAGCAGACCAGGACAGGGAACTAACTATGGCTACACCTTC. Translating gives CATSRPGQGTNYGYTF. V and J are TRBV15 and TRBJ1-2; TRBD1 matches at 8 bases. Germline V gene lookup returns CDR1 LNHNV and CDR2 YYDKDF (reference sequence). This CDR3 has 16 residues. V lost 2 bases, J lost 0 bases, and 5 bases stayed unmatched.

The chain has TRBV10-3 and TRBJ2-1; 9 positions agree with TRBD1. Germline trimming cut 5 bases from V and 8 bases from J; bases unmatched to any gene: 13. Germline V CDR1 and CDR2: ENHRY, SYGVKD. CDR3 length equals 16 residues. CDR3 sequence (DNA): TGTGCCATCAGTAGGGGAAAACAGGGGGCTGGGTATGAGCAGTTCTTC. Its protein is CAISRGKQGAGYEQFF.

The DNA of the CDR3 is TGCGCCAGCAGCTCGGGACTAGCGGGGACCTCCTCCTACAATGAGCAGTTCTTC. Protein sequence: CASSSGLAGTSSYNEQFF. This sequence joins TRBV5-1 and TRBJ2-1, with TRBD2 matching over 13 bases. CDR1 and CDR2 (germline): SGHRS, YFSETQ. V trimming: 3 bases; J trimming: 0 bases; junction bases outside the gene matches: 6. The CDR3 totals 18 residues.

The chain carries TRBV5-1 and TRBJ2-2; 8 bases match TRBD1. Trimming at V came to 4 bases and at J to 4 bases, leaving 9 bases not matched to a gene. Germline lookup yields CDR1 SGHRS and CDR2 YFSETQ. This CDR3 is built from 16 residues. The CDR3 here is CASSPDQGAITGELFF. Here the CDR3 DNA reads TGCGCCAGCAGCCCGGATCAGGGGGCGATCACCGGGGAGCTGTTTTTT.

The chain recombines TRBV12-3 or TRBV12-4 with TRBJ2-1; TRBD2 matches at 9 bases. V lost 0 bases to trimming and J lost 6 bases; unmatched junction nucleotides: 9. The length of the CDR3 is 17 residues. The CDR3 bases are TGTGCCAGCAGTTTAGCCAGCGTGGGCGGGGGGGCCAATGAGCAGTTCTTC. This gives the protein CASSLASVGGGANEQFF.

This clonotype was detected only a few times. The rearrangement uses TRBV4-1 and TRBJ1-6, with unresolved D. The germline gives CDR1 MGHRA, CDR2 YSYEKL. The ends were cut back, 0 bases at V and 7 bases at J, with 7 bases in the middle. This CDR3 spans 14 amino acids. The CDR3 spells CASSQDISNSPLHF. The CDR3 coding sequence is TGCGCCAGCAGCCAAGACATTTCAAATTCACCCCTCCACTTT.

The chain joins TRBV6-1 to TRBJ2-1; 9 bases match TRBD1. The trim removed 2 bases at V and 10 bases at J, leaving 3 bases unmatched. This CDR3 spans 13 amino acids. Germline V lookup: CDR1 MNHNS, CDR2 SASEGT. The CDR3 region is CASSEQGTGEQFF. In nucleotides, the CDR3 is TGTGCCAGCAGTGAACAGGGGACAGGGGAGCAGTTCTTC.

The rearrangement links TRBV20-1 to TRBJ2-4; D perhaps matches TRBD2 (6 bases). The CDR3 covers 13 residues. Trimming stripped 6 bases from V and 5 bases from J, with 14 bases between. Germline V CDR1 and CDR2: DFQATT, SNEGSKA (reference sequence). The CDR3 coding sequence is TGCAGTGCGCCGGGACTTGGAGAAAACATTCAGTACTTC. It translates to CSAPGLGENIQYF.